One sample yielded the 24 T cell receptor beta chains listed below, sequenced in a study of preoperative IRX-2 immunotherapy in early breast cancer. Data came from immunoSEQ multiplex PCR; TCRdb stores just in-frame clones and leaves some out. The sample carries about 26,000 clones, 90% recorded once. This sample's treatment: preoperative locoregional IRX-2 cytokine immunotherapy. The sample here was taken from a patient treated with IRX-2 immunotherapy. The receptors were sampled from a human donor with breast cancer.

This clone occurred a few times. The chain joins TRBV7-8 to TRBJ1-1; D ambiguous. The ends were cut back, 5 bases at V and 1 base at J, with 11 bases in the middle. CDR3 size: 14 residues. Germline CDR1 SGHVS, CDR2 FQNEAQ. Here the CDR3 reads CASSLNGGNTEAFF. The CDR3 region has the DNA TGTGCCAGCAGCCTCAATGGAGGGAACACTGAAGCTTTCTTT.

This clone was observed a single time. The rearrangement joins TRBV30 to TRBJ1-4, with D uncertain. Germline-derived CDR1 and CDR2 are GTSNPN and SVGIG (reference sequence). Trimming removed 5 bases at V and 8 bases at J, with 18 bases between. CDR3 size: 14 residues. The CDR3, as DNA: TGTGCCTGGGGCCCAGGACGGACTCGAGAAAAACTGTTTTTT. It specifies CAWGPGRTREKLFF.

This clone was counted once. The rearrangement uses TRBV19 and TRBJ2-6, with 7 bases fitting TRBD1. The trim removed 3 bases at V and 2 bases at J, leaving 1 base unmatched. CDR3 length: 15 amino acids. Germline V gives CDR1 LNHDA, CDR2 SQIVND (reference sequence). CDR3 sequence (DNA): TGTGCCAGTAGTATCGACAGGGCTGGGGCCAACGTCCTGACTTTC. Translation: CASSIDRAGANVLTF.

The rearrangement joins TRBV29-1 to TRBJ2-7; D gene ambiguous. This CDR3 is built from 13 residues. V lost 4 bases to trimming and J lost 3 bases, with 13 bases between them. The V gene's germline CDR1 is SQVTM and CDR2 ANQGSEA. CDR3 sequence reads: CSVAPSTSYEQYF. CDR3 nucleotide sequence: TGCAGCGTTGCACCGAGTACCAGCTACGAGCAGTACTTC.

J is TRBJ1-1 and V is TRBV2; a possible D gene is TRBD1 (5 bases). V was clipped by 6 bases and J by 1 base, with 6 bases between them. Germline CDR1 SNHLY, CDR2 FYNNEI. The CDR3 is made up of 12 amino acids. The CDR3 DNA reads TGTGCCAGCAGGGGGGGGAACACTGAAGCTTTCTTT. Residues: CASRGGNTEAFF. Supplemented by reference TRBV2 and TRBJ1-1, the full variable domain reads EPEVTQTPSHQVTQMGQEVILRCVPISNHLYFYWYRQILGQKVEFLVSFYNNEISEKSEIFDDQFSVERPDGSNFTLKIRSTKLEDSAMYFCASRGGNTEAFFGQGTRLTVV.

This chain connects TRBV5-4 to TRBJ2-3, with 15 bases aligning to TRBD2. CDR3 length: 17 amino acids. The trim removed 4 bases at V and 5 bases at J, leaving 8 bases unmatched. From germline, CDR1 is SGHNT and CDR2 YYREEE (reference sequence). The CDR3 sequence is CASSKGLAGGGKDTQYF. For the CDR3, the DNA is TGTGCCAGCAGCAAGGGACTAGCGGGGGGAGGGAAAGATACGCAGTATTTT.

The CDR3, as DNA: TGCGCCAGCAGCTTGGATACAGCGGGAGTGGGAGAGACCCAGTACTTC. The encoded protein is CASSLDTAGVGETQYF. The rearrangement links TRBV5-1 to TRBJ2-5; 8 bases agree with TRBD2. The CDR3 is made up of 16 amino acids. The V and J ends lost 0 bases and 4 bases, in that order; junction bases with no gene match: 8. CDR1 is SGHRS, CDR2 YFSETQ, per germline.

CDR3: CASRPHRGRFSYEQYF. CDR3 sequence (DNA): TGTGCCAGCAGGCCCCATAGAGGACGGTTCTCCTACGAGCAGTACTTC. The chain is built from TRBV7-8 and TRBJ2-7, with D unresolved. The CDR3 loop spans 16 amino acids. The V gene lost 6 bases and the J gene lost 0 bases, with 18 bases spanning the gap. Germline lookup yields CDR1 SGHVS and CDR2 FQNEAQ.

The table lists this clone with a few counts. The J gene is TRBJ2-2, the V gene TRBV19; 10 bases match TRBD1. With V trimmed by 3 bases and J by 6 bases, 7 bases remained unmatched. This CDR3 comprises 16 residues. Germline lookup yields CDR1 LNHDA and CDR2 SQIVND (reference sequence). The CDR3 is CASSMSGQGLPGELFF. In DNA, the CDR3 is TGTGCCAGTAGTATGTCGGGACAGGGGTTACCCGGGGAGCTGTTTTTT.

J is TRBJ1-6 and V is TRBV19, with D maybe TRBD1 (6 bases). The CDR3 loop spans 17 amino acids. Trimming removed 5 bases from V and 5 bases from J, with 19 bases in between. Germline lookup yields CDR1 LNHDA and CDR2 SQIVND (reference sequence). The CDR3 protein is CASSSGLGQGNNSPLHF. In DNA form, the CDR3 reads TGTGCCAGTAGTTCCGGCCTGGGGCAGGGGAATAATTCACCCCTCCACTTT.

In its sample, this clone was seen once. The rearrangement uses TRBV5-1 and TRBJ1-2; D possibly corresponds to TRBD1 (5 bases). The CDR3 length is 14 residues. Trimming cost V 0 bases and J 4 bases, with 10 bases left between them. CDR1 and CDR2 (germline): SGHRS, YFSETQ. DNA for the CDR3: TGCGCCAGCAGCTTGGGAGACAGCTCCTATGGCTACACCTTC. The encoded protein is CASSLGDSSYGYTF.

The rearrangement uses TRBV18 and TRBJ2-5; D assignment may be TRBD1 or TRBD2 (5 bases each). Germline-derived CDR1 and CDR2 are KGHSH and LQKENI. The CDR3 has 14 amino acids. The V end lost 3 bases, the J end lost 5 bases, and 13 bases lay between the germline ends. The CDR3 DNA follows: TGTGCCAGCTCACCGCCAGGGAGTCCGGAGACCCAGTACTTC. It encodes CASSPPGSPETQYF.

The V call is TRBV27, the J call TRBJ1-4; the match to TRBD1 covers 9 bases. Germline CDR1 reads MNHEY; CDR2 reads SMNVEV (reference sequence). Unmatched junction bases numbered 8, after V lost 6 bases and J lost 9 bases. The CDR3 contains 14 residues. The CDR3 sequence: CASRKGDREKKLFF. CDR3 DNA: TGTGCCAGCAGAAAGGGGGACAGGGAGAAAAAACTGTTTTTT.

The V call is TRBV9, the J call TRBJ1-3, with D perhaps matching TRBD1 (5 bases). The CDR3 sequence is 14 residues long. Trimming took 4 bases from V and 4 from J, leaving 12 bases between them. CDR1 and CDR2 from the germline V gene are SGDLS and YYNGEE. This chain's CDR3 is CASSRGTGGNTIYF. Here the CDR3 DNA reads TGTGCCAGCAGCCGAGGGACGGGAGGAAACACCATATATTTT. The full variable domain, with the rest looked up from reference TRBV9 and TRBJ1-3, is DSGVTQTPKHLITATGQRVTLRCSPRSGDLSVYWYQQSLDQGLQFLIQYYNGEERAKGNILERFSAQQFPDLHSELNLSSLELGDSALYFCASSRGTGGNTIYFGEGSWLTVV.

The chain has TRBV28 and TRBJ2-3; TRBD2 matches 9 bases. The V and J ends lost 5 bases and 2 bases, in that order; junction bases with no gene match: 5. The germline CDR1 and CDR2 sequences are MDHEN and SYDVKM. This CDR3 spans 15 amino acids. Written as DNA, the CDR3 is TGTGCCAGCAGTCGAGCGGGAGGCTACACAGATACGCAGTATTTT. It codes for CASSRAGGYTDTQYF.

This rearrangement joins TRBV29-1 to TRBJ1-1; 7 nucleotides line up with TRBD1. Germline V gene lookup returns CDR1 SQVTM and CDR2 ANQGSEA. CDR3 length equals 13 residues. V gave up 5 bases and J gave up 2 bases; unmatched junction bases: 5. Written as DNA, the CDR3 is TGCAGCGTTACAAGACAGGGTAACACTGAAGCTTTCTTT. This gives the protein CSVTRQGNTEAFF.

As DNA, the CDR3 is TGTGCCAGCAGCTCAGCAGGGTTAACCGGGGAGCTGTTTTTT. It codes for CASSSAGLTGELFF. This chain uses TRBV4-2 with TRBJ2-2; maybe TRBD1 (5 bases). Trimming stripped 5 bases from V and 5 bases from J, with 12 bases between. The CDR3 extends over 14 amino acids. The germline gives CDR1 LGHNA, CDR2 YNFKEQ.

This chain links TRBV7-2 with TRBJ2-4, with D possibly TRBD2 on 6 matching bases. The V end lost 6 bases, the J end lost 6 bases, and 18 bases lay between the germline ends. Germline V lookup: CDR1 SGHTA, CDR2 FQGNSA. The CDR3 is 15 amino acids. The CDR3 reads CASRNSGRERNIQYF. DNA of the CDR3: TGTGCCAGCAGAAACAGCGGTCGGGAGAGAAACATTCAGTACTTC.

The chain couples TRBV7-2 to TRBJ1-6; unclear D gene. This CDR3 has 15 residues. V lost 1 base to trimming and J lost 4 bases, with 8 bases between them. The germline V gene has CDR1 SGHTA and CDR2 FQGNSA. The CDR3 nucleotides read TGTGCCAGCAGCTTAGTCGCCAGTTATAATTCACCCCTCCACTTT. Translated: CASSLVASYNSPLHF.

The rearrangement uses TRBV5-6 and TRBJ2-1, with 8 bases identical to TRBD2. The CDR3 length is 19 residues. V dropped 0 bases and J dropped 0; count of bases not matched to a gene: 11. From germline, CDR1 is SGHDT and CDR2 YYEEEE. The chain's CDR3 is CASSLEGGLGESSYNEQFF. The CDR3 coding sequence is TGTGCCAGCAGCTTGGAGGGGGGACTAGGCGAGAGCTCCTACAATGAGCAGTTCTTC.

The chain links TRBV30 to TRBJ2-7, with D perhaps matching TRBD1 (5 bases). CDR3 length: 13 residues. Trimming left V 0 bases short and J 4 bases short, with 10 bases between. Per the germline V gene, CDR1 is GTSNPN and CDR2 is SVGIG (reference sequence). CDR3 DNA sequence: TGTGCCTGGAGTGTAGGGGCCTCATACGAGCAGTACTTC. Encoded protein: CAWSVGASYEQYF. Full variable domain (remainder filled in from reference TRBV30 and TRBJ2-7): SQTIHQWPATLVQPVGSPLSLECTVEGTSNPNLYWYRQAAGRGLQLLFYSVGIGQISSEVPQNLSASRPQDRQFILSSKKLLLSDSGFYLCAWSVGASYEQYFGPGTRLTVT.

The table lists this clone with a count of one. This chain connects TRBV5-4 to TRBJ2-6, with 14 bases lining up with TRBD2. The CDR3 loop spans 18 amino acids. Germline V gene sequence: CDR1 SGHNT, CDR2 YYREEE (reference sequence). V shed 3 bases and J 3 bases; nucleotides not matched to a gene: 5. The CDR3 DNA sequence: TGTGCCAGCAGCTCGGGACTAGCGGGGGCGGGTGGGGCCAACGTCCTGACTTTC. Protein sequence: CASSSGLAGAGGANVLTF.

V and J are TRBV4-1 and TRBJ2-7; TRBD2 might be the D (5 bases). There are 13 residues in the CDR3. Germline lookup yields CDR1 MGHRA and CDR2 YSYEKL. The V end was cut by 6 bases, the J end by 4 bases, with 13 bases between. The CDR3 spells CASRTGVWYEQYF. The CDR3 region has the DNA TGCGCCAGCAGAACCGGGGTCTGGTACGAGCAGTACTTC.

V usage is TRBV19 and J usage is TRBJ1-2; weak D call: TRBD1 (5 bases). Germline lookup yields CDR1 LNHDA and CDR2 SQIVND (reference sequence). CDR3 length: 14 amino acids. The V end was cut by 5 bases, the J end by 8 bases, with 18 bases between. In nucleotides, the CDR3 is TGTGCCAGTAGTGATTGGGGCGCAACCTGGGGCTACACCTTC. This sequence encodes CASSDWGATWGYTF.